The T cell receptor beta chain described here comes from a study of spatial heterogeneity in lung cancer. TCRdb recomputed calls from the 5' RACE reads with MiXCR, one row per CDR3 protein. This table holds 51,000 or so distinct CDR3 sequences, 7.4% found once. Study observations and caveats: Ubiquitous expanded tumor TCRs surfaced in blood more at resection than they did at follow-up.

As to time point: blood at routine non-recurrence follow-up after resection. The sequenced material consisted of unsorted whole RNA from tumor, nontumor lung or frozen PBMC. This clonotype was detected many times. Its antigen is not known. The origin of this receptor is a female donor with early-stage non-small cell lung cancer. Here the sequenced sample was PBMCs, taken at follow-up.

The chain's CDR3 is CASSLALVTGTKETQYF. In nucleotides, the CDR3 is TGTGCCAGCAGCTTAGCGTTGGTAACAGGGACTAAAGAGACCCAGTACTTC. V gene TRBV7-9 combines with J gene TRBJ2-5; D perhaps matches TRBD2 (7 bases). Trimming shortened V by 0 bases and J by 3 bases, and 17 bases separated the two germline ends. The CDR3 has 17 residues. In germline, CDR1 is SEHNR, CDR2 FQNEAQ (reference sequence).